This record looks at one TCR beta chain sequence and its context. Its target antigen remains unknown. Per-base qualities were not stored, and no clone one base away is much larger. This sample was taken from a study of blood T cell repertoires in COVID-19 (dated by TCRdb to about 2020). Describing the broader study: Samples covering the acute and convalescent phases of COVID-19 were provided by collaborators in the United States, Italy and Spain. The material from the prospective study consisted of cDNA or gDNA derived from T cells, B-cell-depleted T cells, or PBMCs. The sample metadata nearly always contained a de-identified subject ID, COVID-19 status, age in years and sex. Deeply sampled blood TCRbeta repertoires from subjects exposed to, actively infected with, or recovered from COVID-19 were included in the dataset. Where available, HLA class I and class II types were taken from metadata supplied by the sample provider and were not determined by assay-based typing. The repertoires were released in a freely available public database intended as a resource for research on the immune response to SARS-CoV-2. The samples were drawn from the first 160 participants of the ongoing ImmuneRACE study and from 1,254 subjects provided by 6 global collaborators.

Relative to germline, V is 11 bases shorter and J is 7 bases shorter, with 12 bases between their ends. In the germline V gene, CDR1 corresponds to MDHEN and CDR2 to SYDVKM. The CDR3 runs 12 residues from the cysteine to the phenylalanine. Of the read, only the CDR3 DNA is kept; its 36 bases are in frame from base 1. TCRbeta CDR3 regions were amplified from genomic DNA using the immunoSEQ Assay, a bias-controlled multiplex PCR. Per the authors' processing: Nucleated cell counts per sample were estimated from amplification of reference gene primers within the assay. To quantify the absolute abundance of each unique TCRbeta CDR3 rearrangement, sequence reads were collapsed and filtered. For each sample, productive Simpson clonality was calculated by taking the square root of Simpson's diversity index across productive rearrangements. TCRdb took over this immuneACCESS table, retaining in-frame rearrangements with V and J assigned. Such tables are incomplete; in checked studies, under half of the missing clones stem from an unresolved V gene, and the remainder is unexplained. The DNA was the basis for D and trimming; V, J and clone size are from that table. This sample gives 150,000 to 200,000 clones in total; around 72% of them show up just once. The top ten constitute around 3% of the sample.

General study outcomes and caveats: Clinical and demographic metadata were provided uncurated, with the amount varying by source and participant.

Each collaborating institution followed its own protocols to collect whole blood in K2EDTA tubes. Collaborator samples were shipped for TCRbeta analysis as frozen whole blood, isolated PBMCs, or DNA extracted from either sample type. The sequence came from an elderly woman with acute or convalescent COVID-19. Recombination linked TRBV28 to TRBJ1-6; the D gene cannot be resolved reliably. What was sequenced was peripheral blood. The CDR3 reads as follows: CAGGRPNSPLHF. The nucleotides read TGTGCCGGAGGGCGGCCAAATTCACCCCTCCACTTT.